The T cell receptor beta chain described here comes from a study of post-analysis software for immune sequencing data. About the study: Relapsing-remitting, secondary progressive and progressive-relapsing courses of multiple sclerosis were included. Overall study results and limits: Those with multiple sclerosis, the patient group, showed significantly lower normalized Chao1 diversity than controls. With TRBV5-6, TRBV5-1 and TRBV20-1 included, about 5 TRBV segments were more frequent in patients than in controls. Same-batch preparations were strongly co-clustered by F measure.

TCR beta cDNA libraries had unique molecular identifiers. Each sample of about 0.95 to 11 million input T cells yielded 500,000 or so cDNA molecules, so each molecule approximated one T cell. TCRdb passed the PCR reads through MiXCR, listing each CDR3 protein once. The sample consists of hundreds of thousands of distinct CDR3 sequences, just under 30% of them appearing once. CDR1 and CDR2 from the germline V gene are SGHRS and YFSETQ. The V end lost 4 bases, the J end lost 2 bases, and 17 bases lay between the germline ends. This CDR3 spans 16 amino acids. Note on this clonotype: The antigen remains undetermined.

Sample: blood. The chain combines TRBV5-1 with TRBJ2-3; D possibly uses TRBD1 or TRBD2 (6 bases each). The TCR sequence derives from a girl aged 10 to 17 with multiple sclerosis. CDR3 sequence reads: CASSTEGGTNTDTQYF. The CDR3 DNA reads as TGCGCCAGCAGCACCGAGGGGGGAACTAACACAGATACGCAGTATTTT.